This T cell receptor beta chain was captured in a study of long-term antiretroviral therapy in people with HIV. V dropped 4 bases and J dropped 1 base, with 14 bases sitting between them. This CDR3 comprises 15 residues. Germline V gives CDR1 MDHEN, CDR2 SYDVKM. The assay, immunoSEQ v3.0, was run at survey level. Produced via immunoSEQ multiplex PCR; TCRdb's table is partial and in-frame only. There are some 34,000 clones in the sample; more than 75% occur only once, and approximately 3.2% lies in the top ten. The receptor's source is a man aged 18 to 29 with HIV. The rearrangement uses TRBV28 and TRBJ2-7, with D possibly matching TRBD2 (6 bases). This specimen was unsorted PBMCs, taken 1.9 years after starting antiretroviral therapy. This CDR3 reads CASSSGGGDSYEQYF. CDR3 DNA sequence: TGTGCCAGCAGTTCTGGTGGCGGGGATTCCTACGAGCAGTACTTC.